This T cell receptor (beta chain) is drawn from a study of blood T cell repertoires in COVID-19. About the study: Acute and convalescent COVID-19 samples came from the United States, Italy and Spain. PBMCs, B-cell-depleted T cells, or T cells provided the cDNA or gDNA that made up the material.

The CDR3 is 14 amino acids. Germline lookup yields CDR1 MRHNA and CDR2 SNTAGT. Between the trimmed V and J ends, which lost 6 bases and 4 bases, there was a span of 15 bases. In the original workflow: Nucleated cell counts were estimated from reference gene primer amplification. TCRdb's copy holds only in-frame clones and misses some; the assay was immunoSEQ multiplex PCR. The DNA gave D and trimming, while V, J and clone size come from that table. Here the sample spans some 260,000 clones, about 87% being singletons. This chain connects TRBV6-4 to TRBJ1-1; D perhaps matches TRBD1 (5 bases). This receptor was identified in a woman under 40 with COVID-19, enrolled during active disease. Sequencing input: peripheral blood. The CDR3 is CASRAGPFSTEAFF. CDR3 coding DNA: TGTGCCAGCAGGGCGGGACCGTTTAGCACTGAAGCTTTCTTT.